This entry features one T cell receptor beta chain sequence. From germline, CDR1 is SGHDN and CDR2 FVKESK. V dropped 0 bases and J dropped 6 bases, with 14 bases sitting between them. There are 15 residues in the CDR3. These data are taken from a study of blood T cell repertoires in COVID-19. Some clones are missing from TCRdb's copy, which holds only in-frame ones; the method was immunoSEQ multiplex PCR. This table has more than 200,000 clones, nearly 90% appearing once. The sequenced sample consisted of PBMCs or T cells enriched from blood (not recorded which). The sequence was collected from a man aged 25 to 45 who had recovered from COVID-19. This chain uses TRBV14 with TRBJ1-2; D gene ambiguous. DNA of the CDR3: TGTGCCAGCAGCCAAGATGCCGGTAATGTCGATGGCTACACCTTC. Translated, it gives CASSQDAGNVDGYTF.